This T cell receptor (beta chain) was documented in a study of blood T cell repertoires in COVID-19. Study overall: Acute and convalescent COVID-19 samples came from the United States, Italy and Spain. Sources were T cells, B-cell-depleted T cells, or PBMCs; the material itself was cDNA or gDNA.

Authors' analysis steps: Amplification with reference gene primers provided the estimates of nucleated cell counts. Sequencing was performed with immunoSEQ multiplex PCR; in TCRdb, only in-frame clones are kept and a portion is missing. That table gives V, J and clone size, and the DNA gave D and trimming. The repertoire holds about 190,000 clones, with roughly 80% as singletons. The V segment lost 0 bases and the J segment 10 bases; nucleotides outside the gene matches: 4. This CDR3 comprises 13 residues. Germline values: CDR1 GTSNPN, CDR2 SVGIG (reference sequence). Input material: peripheral blood. The TCR was taken from a woman aged 45 to 65 with acute or convalescent COVID-19. The V call is TRBV30, the J call TRBJ1-1; 11 nucleotides match TRBD1. The CDR3 DNA is TGTGCCTGGAGTGTTGGACAGGGGGCTTTAGCTTTCTTT. This gives the protein CAWSVGQGALAFF.